The T cell receptor (beta chain) under discussion was sequenced for a study of cytomegalovirus exposure and HLA in healthy donors. Study summary: A later analysis reported the 120 or so validation repertoires used the same platform as the roughly 700 first-cohort repertoires. Study findings and constraints: Through in vitro validation, three CMV-associated chains were shown to be specific for CMV antigens. For cytomegalovirus status, the classifier reportedly gave diagnoses with high specificity and sensitivity. First-cohort TCR clusters tended to co-occur in the approximately 110 validation repertoires, a later analysis found.

This clone was seen a single time. Its cognate antigen is unknown. Trimming removed 5 bases from V and 2 bases from J; junction bases left unmatched: 8. Per germline, CDR1 MNHEY and CDR2 SMNVEV (reference sequence). This CDR3 is 15 amino acids long. The protocol was immunoSEQ multiplex PCR, while the TCRdb copy is restricted to in-frame clones and leaves out a portion. Here the sample spans over 55,000 clones, approximately 90% being singletons. V gene TRBV27 combines with J gene TRBJ1-1; 7 nucleotides align to TRBD1. Sequenced sample: PBMCs. This sequence was found in a man younger than 35 in good health and CMV-seronegative. The CDR3 is CASSRRQGYNTEAFF. The CDR3 bases are TGTGCCAGCAGTCGACGACAGGGTTATAACACTGAAGCTTTCTTT.